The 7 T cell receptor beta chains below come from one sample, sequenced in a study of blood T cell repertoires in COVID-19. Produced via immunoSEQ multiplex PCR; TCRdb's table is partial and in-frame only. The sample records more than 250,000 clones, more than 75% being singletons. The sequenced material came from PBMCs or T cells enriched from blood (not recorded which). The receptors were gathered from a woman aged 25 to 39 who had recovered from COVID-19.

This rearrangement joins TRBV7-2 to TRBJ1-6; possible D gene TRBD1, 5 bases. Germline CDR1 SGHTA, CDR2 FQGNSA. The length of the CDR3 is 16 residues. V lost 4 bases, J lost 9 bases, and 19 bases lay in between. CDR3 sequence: CASSSQRAGTTSPLHF. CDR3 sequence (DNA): TGTGCCAGCAGCTCCCAACGGGCAGGGACTACTTCACCCCTCCACTTT.

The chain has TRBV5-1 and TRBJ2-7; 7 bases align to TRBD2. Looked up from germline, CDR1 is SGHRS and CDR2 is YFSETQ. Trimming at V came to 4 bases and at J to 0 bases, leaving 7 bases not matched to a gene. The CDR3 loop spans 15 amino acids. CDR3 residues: CASSVGGGSSYEQYF. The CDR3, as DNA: TGCGCCAGCAGCGTCGGCGGGGGAAGCTCCTACGAGCAGTACTTC.

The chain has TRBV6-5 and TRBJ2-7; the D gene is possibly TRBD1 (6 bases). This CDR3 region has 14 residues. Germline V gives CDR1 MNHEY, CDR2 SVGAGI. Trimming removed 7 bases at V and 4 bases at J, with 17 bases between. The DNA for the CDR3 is TGTGCCAGCACCTCTTCCCTACAGGGTTACGAGCAGTACTTC. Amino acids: CASTSSLQGYEQYF.

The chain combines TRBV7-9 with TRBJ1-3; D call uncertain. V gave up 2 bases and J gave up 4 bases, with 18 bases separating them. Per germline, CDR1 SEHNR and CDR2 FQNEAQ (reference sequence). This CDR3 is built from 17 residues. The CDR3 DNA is TGTGCCAGCAGCTTAACTATCGGCCCCGAGGCAGGAAACACCATATATTTT. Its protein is CASSLTIGPEAGNTIYF. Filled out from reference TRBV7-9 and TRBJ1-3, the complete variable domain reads DTGVSQNPRHKITKRGQNVTFRCDPISEHNRLYWYRQTLGQGPEFLTYFQNEAQLEKSRLLSDRFSAERPKGSFSTLEIQRTEQGDSAMYLCASSLTIGPEAGNTIYFGEGSWLTVV.

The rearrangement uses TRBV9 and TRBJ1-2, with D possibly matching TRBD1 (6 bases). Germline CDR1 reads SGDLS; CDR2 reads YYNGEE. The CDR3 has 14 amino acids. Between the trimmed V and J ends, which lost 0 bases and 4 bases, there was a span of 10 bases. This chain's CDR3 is CASSVEDRSYGYTF. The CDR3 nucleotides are TGTGCCAGCAGCGTAGAAGACAGGAGCTATGGCTACACCTTC.

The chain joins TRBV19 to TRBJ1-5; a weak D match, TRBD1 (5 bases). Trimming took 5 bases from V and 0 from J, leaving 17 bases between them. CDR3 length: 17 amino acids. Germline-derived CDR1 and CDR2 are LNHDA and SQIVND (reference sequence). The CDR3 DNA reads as TGTGCCAGTAGTCCCCGACAGCTAGATTATAGCAATCAGCCCCAGCATTTT. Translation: CASSPRQLDYSNQPQHF.

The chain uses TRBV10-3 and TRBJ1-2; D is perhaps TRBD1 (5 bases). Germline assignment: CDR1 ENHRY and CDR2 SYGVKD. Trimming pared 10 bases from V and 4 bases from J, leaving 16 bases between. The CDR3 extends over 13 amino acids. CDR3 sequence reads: CATLGAATYGYTF. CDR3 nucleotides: TGTGCCACTCTAGGGGCAGCAACCTATGGCTACACCTTC.